A single sample is the source of the 6 T cell receptor beta chains below, sequenced in a study of T cell responses to AZD1222 COVID-19 vaccine. Assay: immunoSEQ multiplex PCR; the TCRdb copy retains only in-frame clones and omits some. The sample consists of some 150,000 clones, less than 90% of them appearing once. The specimen was peripheral blood, collected on day 0 of AZD1222 vaccination. The receptors derive from an adult in good health.

The rearrangement joins TRBV5-1 to TRBJ2-4; D possibly corresponds to TRBD2 (5 bases). Germline-derived CDR1 and CDR2 are SGHRS and YFSETQ. V lost 0 bases, J lost 6 bases, and 13 bases lay in between. This CDR3 has 15 residues. CDR3 region: CASSLVSGSGNIQYF. The CDR3 bases are TGCGCCAGCAGCTTGGTATCGGGATCAGGAAACATTCAGTACTTC.

J is TRBJ2-2 and V is TRBV7-3, with a tentative D call TRBD2 (5 bases). Per germline, CDR1 SGHTA and CDR2 FQGTGA. This CDR3 contains 15 residues. Trimming shortened V by 0 bases and J by 7 bases, and 12 bases separated the two germline ends. Written as DNA, the CDR3 is TGTGCCAGCAGCTTAACGGGTTCCGGGATCGGGGAGCTGTTTTTT. Amino acid sequence: CASSLTGSGIGELFF.

CDR3 nucleotide sequence: TGTGCCAGCAGCCCAGAGGGGACCTCCTACGAGCAGTACTTC. Its protein is CASSPEGTSYEQYF. The V and J genes are TRBV13 and TRBJ2-7, with D perhaps being TRBD1 or TRBD2 (5 bases each). The germline V gene encodes CDR1 PRHDT and CDR2 FYEKMQ (reference sequence). Trimming took off 5 bases at V and 0 bases at J, with 11 bases between the two ends. CDR3 length: 14 amino acids.

The gene calls are TRBV5-1 and TRBJ2-1, with 11 bases lining up with TRBD2. CDR3 length equals 15 residues. The junction had 5 bases not matched to a gene; V was cut back by 3 bases and J by 6 bases. Germline V gives CDR1 SGHRS, CDR2 YFSETQ. The CDR3 region is CASSSTSGTSNEQFF. The CDR3 nucleotides read TGCGCCAGCAGCTCGACTAGCGGGACGTCCAATGAGCAGTTCTTC.

This clone has a handful of counts. The chain recombines TRBV28 with TRBJ1-1, with D possibly matching TRBD1 (5 bases). Germline assignment: CDR1 MDHEN and CDR2 SYDVKM. V was cut by 8 bases and J by 5 bases, with 18 bases left in between. CDR3 length equals 14 residues. CDR3 amino acids: CASVLPGRGTEAFF. The CDR3 DNA sequence: TGTGCCAGCGTTCTTCCGGGACGAGGGACTGAAGCTTTCTTT.

V and J are TRBV5-4 and TRBJ1-2; 9 bases are a match to TRBD1. There are 15 residues in the CDR3. V lost 6 bases to trimming and J lost 7 bases; unmatched junction nucleotides: 13. The germline CDR1 and CDR2 sequences are SGHNT and YYREEE (reference sequence). CDR3 sequence reads: CASTFPGQGGGGYTF. The DNA for the CDR3 is TGTGCCAGCACTTTTCCGGGACAGGGAGGGGGTGGCTACACCTTC.